This is a list of T cell receptor beta chains from one sample in a study of blood T cell repertoires in COVID-19. The method was immunoSEQ multiplex PCR; TCRdb's version includes in-frame clones alone and lacks a portion of them. The sample carries about 150,000 clones, roughly four fifths recorded once. Sample: peripheral blood. All receptors derive from a human donor with acute or convalescent COVID-19. The donor label of this sample is uncertain. The CDR3 runs from the conserved cysteine through the conserved F or W.

J gene,V gene,CDR3 protein
TRBJ1-1,TRBV7-9,CASWRDTEAFF
TRBJ2-2,TRBV6-4,CASSDGGAGINTGELFF
TRBJ1-5,TRBV5-1,CASSLGTGNNQPQHF
TRBJ2-3,TRBV9,CASSAQGRAADTQYF
TRBJ2-2,TRBV9,CASSAPSGGPNTGELFF
TRBJ2-2,TRBV10-1,CASNTGFGGELFF
TRBJ1-2,TRBV6-5,CASSSGYGYTF
TRBJ1-2,TRBV3-1/TRBV3-2,CASSPLTGKSGYTF
TRBJ1-6,TRBV6-5,CASQQDSSPLHF
TRBJ1-2,TRBV30,CAWTRVQIYGYTF
TRBJ1-3,TRBV28,CASSQTGALSGNTIYF
TRBJ1-5,TRBV24-1,CATSDRGDQPQHF
TRBJ2-1,TRBV29-1,CSVEPGGSYNEQFF
TRBJ1-2,TRBV4-1,CASSQGVGGVYGYTF
TRBJ1-5,TRBV6-1,CASIQQVGQPQHF
TRBJ1-2,TRBV19,CASSPRTGGDYGYTF
TRBJ1-3,TRBV7-8,CASSFGISDGNTIYF
TRBJ1-6,TRBV7-2,CASSGQLTSPLHF
TRBJ1-2,TRBV6-5,CASSRERPAWGYTF
TRBJ2-2,TRBV2,CASSATNTGELFF
TRBJ1-1,TRBV7-9,CASSLIERTEAFF
TRBJ2-1,TRBV7-3,CASADQDLAGGQGEQFF